The entry below describes one TCR beta chain. These data originate in a study of blood T cell repertoires in COVID-19. Overall study: Researchers got acute and convalescent COVID-19 samples from the United States, Italy and Spain.

The CDR3 totals 13 residues. The germline V and J ends were trimmed by 6 bases and 1 base, with 9 bases remaining between them. CDR1 is LGHDT, CDR2 YNNKEL, per germline (reference sequence). Original processing notes: Reference gene primer amplification yielded estimated nucleated cell counts. The repertoire was sequenced with immunoSEQ multiplex PCR; TCRdb's copy has only in-frame clones and lacks some. That table gives V, J and clone size, and the DNA gave D and trimming. The data contain 45,000 to 60,000 clones, roughly nine tenths of them singletons. Sequencing was done on a sample of peripheral blood. The chain is built from TRBV3-1 (or the pseudogene TRBV3-2) and TRBJ1-1; no reliable D call. The TCR sequence derives from a human donor in a cohort sampled during active COVID-19. This CDR3 is CASRETENTEAFF. The DNA for the CDR3 is TGTGCCAGCAGAGAAACAGAGAACACTGAAGCTTTCTTT.